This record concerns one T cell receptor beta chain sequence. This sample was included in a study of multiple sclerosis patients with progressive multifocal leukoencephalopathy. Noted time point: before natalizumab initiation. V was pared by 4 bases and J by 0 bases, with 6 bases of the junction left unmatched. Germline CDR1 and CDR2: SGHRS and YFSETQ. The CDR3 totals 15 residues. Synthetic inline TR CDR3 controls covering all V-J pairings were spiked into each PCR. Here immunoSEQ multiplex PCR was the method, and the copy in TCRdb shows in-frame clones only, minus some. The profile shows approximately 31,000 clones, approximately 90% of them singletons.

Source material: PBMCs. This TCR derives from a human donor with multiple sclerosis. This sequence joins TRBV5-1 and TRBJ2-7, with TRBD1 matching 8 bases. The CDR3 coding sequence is TGCGCCAGCAGCCGCACAGGGGGATCCTCCTACGAGCAGTACTTC. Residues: CASSRTGGSSYEQYF.